This paragraph covers one T cell receptor (beta chain) sequence. Antigen unknown. Amplification used 60 Vbeta primers and 13 Jbeta primers. The table came from immunoSEQ multiplex PCR; TCRdb's copy has only in-frame clones and leaves some out. Of about 91,000 clones listed, around 59% are singletons. The data stem from a study of cytomegalovirus exposure and HLA in healthy donors. Study-wide results and limits: The authors later found most CMV-associated TCR beta chains appeared HLA-restricted.

Trimming pared 2 bases from V and 2 bases from J, leaving 10 bases between. The V gene's germline CDR1 is SGHRS and CDR2 YFSETQ. CDR3 length: 14 amino acids. V and J are TRBV5-1 and TRBJ2-5; perhaps TRBD2 as D (5 bases). The sequenced sample was PBMCs. This sequence originates from a human donor in good health. CDR3 in amino acids: CASSFGNGQETQYF. The CDR3 nucleotides read TGCGCCAGCAGCTTCGGGAACGGACAAGAGACCCAGTACTTC.